This T cell receptor (beta chain) was observed in a study of a mutant IDH1 vaccine in newly diagnosed glioma (dated by TCRdb to the early 2020s). Concerning the study at large: Patients were given eight vaccinations, in weeks 1, 3, 5, 7, 11, 15, 19 and 23, which matched visits V03 through V10. Of the approximately 34 treated patients, about 62% were male and approximately 38% were female, and a mean age of approximately 40 years was recorded. Prior to enrollment, patients had been given standard therapy consisting of radiotherapy alone, temozolomide alone, or radiochemotherapy with temozolomide, with the combination given to most patients. For exploratory analyses, about two dozen treated patients had longitudinal TCRB deep sequencing done wherever samples were available. Peripheral blood was collected at six visits: V03 (baseline), V05, V07, V10, V12 and V13. Vaccination began 4-6 weeks after radiotherapy alone, or alongside temozolomide cycles in the chemotherapy-containing groups. General findings and caveats noted by the study authors: PBMC samples for TCRB deep sequencing were selected based on availability. Vaccine-induced immune responses across multiple MHC alleles were detected in 80% to 95% of patients. The authors stated that sample limitations prevented analyses of patient blood samples from being reproduced. No apparent relationship was observed between pseudoprogression and alterations in the top peripheral T cell clonotypes detected by TCRB sequencing.

The method was the immunoSEQ multiplex PCR assay. Rearranged TCR beta chain sequences were amplified using the hsTCRB Kit according to the manufacturer's protocol. An Illumina MiSeq was used to sequence the TCRB libraries. The original pipeline was this. The kit vendor's proprietary platform handled demultiplexing, trimming and gene mapping. TCRdb's version of the immuneACCESS table is confined to in-frame rearrangements and falls short of the full clone set. An unresolved V gene accounts for under half of the shortfall where checked; the remainder is of unknown origin. Clonal size and the V and J genes are those of that table, whereas D and trimming came from the DNA. This sample is represented by some 38,000 clones; around three quarters of them were singletons. The top ten hold around 5.9% of the sample. Based on the germline V gene, the CDR1 and CDR2 sequences are SGHTA and FQGNSA. The CDR3 sequence holds 15 residues, the cysteine and phenylalanine included. The sequence is cut down to CDR3 DNA, 45 bases in frame from base 1. The trim is 1 base for V and 9 bases for J, with a gap of 13 bases between the germline ends.

The sample's time point, from its label and the paper: week 5, during vaccination. A 20-mer mutant IDH1 peptide at 300 micrograms in Montanide made up each vaccine dose, which was injected subcutaneously together with topical imiquimod. Newly diagnosed WHO grade 3 or 4 IDH1-mutant astrocytomas showing loss of nuclear ATRX were present in the donors. The samples were drawn from NOA16, a multicentre, single-arm, open-label phase I trial in Germany that tested a mutant IDH1 peptide vaccine in humans for the first time. The DNeasy Blood and Tissue Kit was used to extract genomic DNA from EDTA blood for TCRB sequencing. This clone was counted between two and nine times. Its antigen is still unknown. Per-nucleotide qualities are absent, and no much larger clonotype sits a single base away.

This TCR derives from a man aged 40-55 years with glioma. Rearrangement joined TRBV7-2 to TRBJ1-6; tentative D gene TRBD1, with 5 bases matching. Source: PBMCs, taken from a glioma patient whose treatment included an IDH1 peptide vaccine. The CDR3 has the sequence CASSLGAGTLSPLHF. The DNA reads TGTGCCAGCAGCTTAGGGGCGGGGACTCTTTCACCCCTCCACTTT.